This TCR beta chain is from a study of radiation and T cells in renal cell carcinoma. Study context: Nephrectomy followed 15 Gy stereotactic body radiation by 4 weeks. Study-level results: In blood, top tumor clones expanded by 2 weeks, shrinking by 4. No pretreatment tumor biopsies were available for baseline clonotypes.

Regarding time point: blood 2 weeks post-SBRT. This sample's treatment: 15 Gy SBRT to primary tumor, nephrectomy 4 weeks later. Serial blood draws occurred at baseline and 2 and 4 weeks post-SBRT. Germline CDR1 reads LNHDA; CDR2 reads SQIVND (reference sequence). Trimming took off 3 bases at V and 2 bases at J, with 11 bases between the two ends. The CDR3 sequence is 16 residues long. In the case of this clone: The antigen remains unidentified.

Sequencing used immunoSEQ multiplex PCR; TCRdb keeps in-frame clones, though not all of them. The table records 100,000 to 150,000 clones, 85% to 90% of them present only once. V is TRBV19 and J is TRBJ2-6; possibly TRBD1 or TRBD2 for D (5 bases each). The clonotype comes from a woman in her sixties or seventies with renal cell carcinoma. The input for sequencing was blood, taken from a patient whose treatment included radiotherapy and nephrectomy. The CDR3 DNA is TGTGCCAGTAGTATCTTGGTGGGGGCTGGGGCCAACGTCCTGACTTTC. Amino acids: CASSILVGAGANVLTF. The variable domain in full, with the rest retrieved from reference TRBV19 and TRBJ2-6, is DGGITQSPKYLFRKEGQNVTLSCEQNLNHDAMYWYRQDPGQGLRLIYYSQIVNDFQKGDIAEGYSVSREKKESFPLTVTSAQKNPTAFYLCASSILVGAGANVLTFGAGSRLTVL.